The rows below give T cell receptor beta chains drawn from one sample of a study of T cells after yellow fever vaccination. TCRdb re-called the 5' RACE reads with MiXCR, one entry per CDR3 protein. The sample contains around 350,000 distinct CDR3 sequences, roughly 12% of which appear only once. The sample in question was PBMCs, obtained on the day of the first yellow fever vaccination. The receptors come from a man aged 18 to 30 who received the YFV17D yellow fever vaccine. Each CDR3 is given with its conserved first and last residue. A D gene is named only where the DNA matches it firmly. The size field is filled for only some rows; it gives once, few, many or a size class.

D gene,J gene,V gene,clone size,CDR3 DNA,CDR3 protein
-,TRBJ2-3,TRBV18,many,TGTGCCAGCTCTCCAACGAGGGGCGCAGATACGCAGTATTTT,CASSPTRGADTQYF
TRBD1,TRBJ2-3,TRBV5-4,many,TGTGCCAGCAGCCTACCGGGCCAAGGGGGCCGCACAGATACGCAGTATTTT,CASSLPGQGGRTDTQYF
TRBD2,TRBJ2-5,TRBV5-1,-,TGCGCCAGCAGCTTGCGTTACATTCTAGCGGGGGTTCAAGAGACCCAGTACTTC,CASSLRYILAGVQETQYF
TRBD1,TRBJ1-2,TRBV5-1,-,TGCGCCAGCAGCACGGAAACAGGGGATGGCTACACCTTC,CASSTETGDGYTF
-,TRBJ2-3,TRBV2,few,TGTGCCAGCGACGAGACTGGATACACAGATACGCAGTATTTT,CASDETGYTDTQYF
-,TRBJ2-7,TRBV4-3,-,TGCGCCAGCAGCCAGTTGTCTTCCGGGGACTCCTACGAGCAGTACTTC,CASSQLSSGDSYEQYF
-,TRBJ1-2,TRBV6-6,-,TGTGCCAGCAGTTCCCCCGCGGAGGGCTACACCTTC,CASSSPAEGYTF
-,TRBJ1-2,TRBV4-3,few,TGCGCCAGCAGCCAAGAGCCAGTAGCTAACTATGGCTACACCTTC,CASSQEPVANYGYTF
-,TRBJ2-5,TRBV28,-,TGTGCCAGCAGCCCCGGGACGCCGGAGACCCAGTACTTC,CASSPGTPETQYF
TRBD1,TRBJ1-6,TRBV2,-,TGTGCCAGCAGTGTGATGGGACAGGCAAATTCACCCCTCCACTTT,CASSVMGQANSPLHF
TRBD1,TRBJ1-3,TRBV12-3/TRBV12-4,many,TGTGCCAGCACCGAAGACAGGGGCAGTGGAAACACCATATATTTT,CASTEDRGSGNTIYF
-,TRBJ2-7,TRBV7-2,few,TGTGCCAGCAGCCAACTCTGGTCCTACGAGCAGTACTTC,CASSQLWSYEQYF
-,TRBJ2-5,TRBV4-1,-,TGCGCCAGCAGCCATTCGTCCGGGAGCGCCCTAGGGACCCAGTACTTC,CASSHSSGSALGTQYF
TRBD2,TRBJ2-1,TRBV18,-,TGTGCCAGCTCACCACCCCCCGGACTAGCGGAATATAAGATGGTCTTC,CASSPPPGLAEYKMVF
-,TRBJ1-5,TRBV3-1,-,TGTGCCAGCAGTCCGGTGGGGGCGAATCAGCCCCAGCATTTT,CASSPVGANQPQHF
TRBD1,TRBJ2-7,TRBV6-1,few,TGTGCCAGCACCCCAACCCAGGTGATAGGGACAGGGGTAAGAGAGCAGTACTTC,CASTPTQVIGTGVREQYF
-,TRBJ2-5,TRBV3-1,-,TGTGCCAGCAGCCACCCTGCCCCGGAGCAAACCCAGTACTTC,CASSHPAPEQTQYF
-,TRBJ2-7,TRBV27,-,TGTGCCAGCGGACGGGCTCTCTCCTACGAGCAGTACTTC,CASGRALSYEQYF
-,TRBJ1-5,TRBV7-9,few,TGTGCCAGCAGCGATCAAGAGGGCGGAAAAAATCAGCCCCAGCATTTT,CASSDQEGGKNQPQHF
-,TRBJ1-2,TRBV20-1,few,TGCAGTGCTCCCCCGTTTGGAGGGGCGGGTGGCTACACCTTC,CSAPPFGGAGGYTF
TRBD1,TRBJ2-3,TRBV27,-,TGTGCCAGCAGTGGAGACAGGGGGTTCAATCTCGATACGCAGTATTTT,CASSGDRGFNLDTQYF
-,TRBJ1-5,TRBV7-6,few,TGTGCCAGCAGCCCTCGCCTCGGGGGTGCCGATAGCAATCAGCCCCAGCATTTT,CASSPRLGGADSNQPQHF
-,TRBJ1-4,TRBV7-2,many,TGTGCCAGCAGCCCGACCGGGGGCGGAGGTGAAAAACTGTTTTTT,CASSPTGGGGEKLFF
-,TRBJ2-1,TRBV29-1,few,TGCAGCGTTGAAGGGGAGGTTGAGAGCTCCTACAATGAGCAGTTCTTC,CSVEGEVESSYNEQFF
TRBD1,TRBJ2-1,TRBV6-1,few,TGTGCCAGCACTACAGGGGCCCTCTTCTACAATGAGCAGTTCTTC,CASTTGALFYNEQFF
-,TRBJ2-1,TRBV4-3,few,TGCGCCAGCAGCCACCTTAGGGGGGGCGCCTACAATGAGCAGTTCTTC,CASSHLRGGAYNEQFF
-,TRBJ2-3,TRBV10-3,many,TGTGCCATCAGTGATAGGGGTCTTAGCACAGATACGCAGTATTTT,CAISDRGLSTDTQYF
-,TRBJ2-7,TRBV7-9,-,TGTGCCAGCAGCCGAGATGTGTCGCCCTACGAGCAGTACTTC,CASSRDVSPYEQYF
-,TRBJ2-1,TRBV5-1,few,TGCGCCAGCAGCACCGGACCCGATTTAAAGCAGTTCTTC,CASSTGPDLKQFF
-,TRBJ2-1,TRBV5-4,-,TGTGCCAGCAGCCGATCGGGGGTCTCCTACAATGAGCAGTTCTTC,CASSRSGVSYNEQFF
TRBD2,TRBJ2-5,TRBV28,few,TGTGCCAGCAGTTCCCCGGAGCGGGGGAACCAAGAGACCCAGTACTTC,CASSSPERGNQETQYF
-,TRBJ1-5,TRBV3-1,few,TGTGCCAGCGGCTCAAGAACCGGTCAGCCCCAGCATTTT,CASGSRTGQPQHF
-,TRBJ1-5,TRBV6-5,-,TGTGCCAGCAGTTACTCGGTGACAGAAGGTCAGCCCCAGCATTTT,CASSYSVTEGQPQHF
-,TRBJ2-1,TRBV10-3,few,TGTGCCATCAGGCCCTTTGGGGCGGGGTACAATGAGCAGTTCTTC,CAIRPFGAGYNEQFF
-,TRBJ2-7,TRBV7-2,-,TGTGCCAGTGCTCACGGGGACGGCTACGAGCAGTACTTC,CASAHGDGYEQYF
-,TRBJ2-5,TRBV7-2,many,TGTGCCAGCAGCTTAGCGCAACAAGAGACCCAGTACTTC,CASSLAQQETQYF
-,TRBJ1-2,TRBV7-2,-,TGTGCCAGCAGCTTATGGGGGGGCTACACCTTC,CASSLWGGYTF
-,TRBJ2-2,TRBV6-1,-,TGTGCCAGCAATATGTACGCGAACACCGGGGAGCTGTTTTTT,CASNMYANTGELFF